This entry describes one T cell receptor (beta chain). Its matching antigen is unknown. This entry belongs to a study of CD8 T cells in ankylosing spondylitis. Overall study findings and caveats: A TCR beta motif of about 8 highly homologous variants appeared characteristic of ankylosing spondylitis blood. There were earlier reports of some motif variants in reactive arthritis synovial fluid and blood. As reported, disease-linked clones showed significant enrichment in matched ankylosing spondylitis synovial fluid.

Germline-derived CDR1 and CDR2 are KGHDR and SFDVKD. The CDR3 spans 17 residues. The V segment lost 2 bases and the J segment 7 bases; nucleotides outside the gene matches: 9. A quantitative 5'-RACE method, one with molecular barcodes, was used to make TCR beta libraries. TCRdb re-called the 5' RACE reads with MiXCR, one entry per CDR3 protein. This table holds about 420,000 distinct CDR3 sequences, 20% to 25% found once. This chain joins TRBV24-1 and TRBJ2-1, with 11 bases lining up with TRBD2. This TCR derives from a male donor with ankylosing spondylitis. The sequencing input was blood, either unsorted or a sorted T cell fraction (not recorded which). In DNA form, the CDR3 reads TGTGCCACCAGTGATTCCCTACTAGCGGGAGACAGTAATGAGCAGTTCTTC. Protein: CATSDSLLAGDSNEQFF.